This T cell receptor (beta chain) was captured in a study of T cell responses to AZD1222 COVID-19 vaccine (dated by TCRdb to 2020 to 2023). Background on the whole study: AZD1222 recipients whose second dose came at about 4 weeks and those whose second dose came at about 12 weeks were combined into one group, since spike-specific TCR depth and breadth did not differ between the two schedules. TCR sequencing was performed for roughly 240 trial participants, of whom around 200 were given two doses of AZD1222 and around 26 were given two doses of MenACWY control vaccine. Trial participants were enrolled by age into 18-55, 56-69 and 70-plus year subgroups, with roughly 150, 30 and 60 TCR-sequenced participants respectively.

The CDR3 regions of human TCRbeta chains were analyzed by immunosequencing. As for the authors' bioinformatics: TCRs in the repertoires were compared against a reference library of SARS-CoV-2-specific TCRs that had been generated with the MIRA antigen-specificity platform. Breadth was defined as the fraction of unique TCRs that were SARS-CoV-2-associated, and depth was defined as the fraction of total T cells that were SARS-CoV-2-associated. Using the MIRA data, each spike-specific TCR was mapped to the spike region that the TCR reacts to and placed in a CD4 or CD8 class. Log10-transformed breadth and depth values were compared by one-way ANOVA with Sidak's multiple comparisons tests. The table was pulled from immuneACCESS by TCRdb, which kept in-frame rearrangements only. Such tables lose some clones; where checked, under half of the loss comes from unresolved V genes, and the rest has no known cause. Clone size and the V and J calls come from that table; the DNA yielded D and trimming. In all, the sample holds 90,000 to 100,000 clones, and 87% of those were seen once. The ten largest clones capture just under 3% of the sample.

Clipping removes 0 bases from V and 0 bases from J, with 7 as the unmatched junction base count. The germline V gene provides CDR1 SGHRS and CDR2 YFSETQ. Taken from cysteine to phenylalanine, the CDR3 has 19 residues. The sequence is cut down to CDR3 DNA, 57 bases in frame from base 1. What the authors observed across the whole study: Because no samples from the day 14 peak response were available, repertoires could be characterized only after the peak T cell response. A significant rise in spike-specific TCR breadth and depth was observed after two AZD1222 doses relative to day 0 and relative to MenACWY recipients. Reportedly, close to half of the unique spike-specific TCRs recognized epitopes lying outside the regions that are mutated in the B.1.351 and B.1.1.7 variants. The whole spike protein was spanned by vaccine-associated CD4 TCRs, and dominant responses were seen in regions 160-218 and 743-854. Participants were mostly white British and included more females than males, and it was suggested by the authors that clonal diversity may have been underestimated. The 56-69-year group was small, and its depth increase did not reach significance, likely because of low power. Only six AZD1222 recipients were SARS-CoV-2 seropositive at baseline, limiting conclusions about previously exposed vaccinees.

This sample's time point label indicates: baseline before first vaccination. Vaccinee samples came from UK trials COV001 and COV002, including a single-blind randomized controlled phase 2/3 trial of AZD1222 (ChAdOx1 nCoV-19) in healthy adults. For TCRbeta chain sequencing, PBMC samples from trial participants were taken at day 0 and at day 28 after the second dose. About this clone itself: Its antigen is still unknown. No much larger clone exists at a distance of one base, and base qualities are not known.

The sequencing used peripheral blood, collected on day 0 of AZD1222 vaccination. This chain joins TRBV5-1 to TRBJ1-6; 9 bases in between match TRBD1. This sequence was found in an adult in good health. CDR3 protein: CASSLGRTGESSYNSPLHF. In nucleotides, the sequence is TGCGCCAGCAGCTTGGGAAGGACAGGGGAAAGCTCCTATAATTCACCCCTCCACTTT.